These T cell receptor beta chains were read from a single sample in a study of T-cell reconstitution after alpha-beta-depleted transplantation in children. MiXCR, run by TCRdb on the PCR reads, gives a single entry per CDR3 protein. The sample shows 450,000 to 700,000 distinct CDR3 sequences, more than 20% of them seen only once. The material was PBMCs, obtained before TCRalphabeta/CD19-depleted stem cell transplant. The source of these receptors is a boy under two years old with Wiskott-Aldrich syndrome, due to receive a stem cell transplant. Both conserved end residues are part of each CDR3. A D gene is named only where the DNA matches it firmly. Size values are once, few and many counts, or a class for expanded clones, and some rows have none.

V	J	length	size	D	CDR3	DNA
TRBV18	TRBJ2-5	15	few	TRBD2	CASSPLAGDSETQYF	TGTGCCAGCTCACCCTTAGCGGGAGATTCAGAGACCCAGTACTTC
TRBV27	TRBJ2-7	15	-	-	CASSLSVGGSYEQYF	TGTGCCAGCAGTTTATCGGTCGGGGGCTCCTACGAGCAGTACTTC
TRBV2	TRBJ2-7	16	-	TRBD1	CASSLPGQGSSYEQYF	TGTGCCAGCAGTTTGCCCGGACAGGGAAGCTCCTACGAGCAGTACTTC
TRBV9	TRBJ2-1	13	-	-	CASSVRQTNEQFF	TGTGCCAGCAGCGTGAGGCAGACCAATGAGCAGTTCTTC
TRBV20-1	TRBJ1-1	14	few	-	CSASRDTMNTEAFF	TGCAGTGCTAGCCGGGACACAATGAACACTGAAGCTTTCTTT
TRBV12-3/TRBV12-4	TRBJ2-1	14	few	-	CASTPRGSGDEQFF	TGTGCCAGCACTCCTCGTGGGAGTGGGGATGAGCAGTTCTTC
TRBV6-2/TRBV6-3	TRBJ2-1	15	few	-	CASRRGRMSYNEQFF	TGTGCCAGCAGACGGGGGCGGATGTCCTACAATGAGCAGTTCTTC
TRBV9	TRBJ2-1	14	-	-	CASTSDPHYNEQFF	TGTGCCAGCACCTCAGACCCCCACTACAATGAGCAGTTCTTC
TRBV27	TRBJ2-7	16	-	TRBD1	CASSFFTGTGIHEQYF	TGTGCCAGCAGTTTCTTTACCGGGACAGGGATCCACGAGCAGTACTTC
TRBV2	TRBJ2-2	15	-	-	CASSAQRRGTGELFF	TGTGCCAGCAGTGCTCAGCGACGGGGCACCGGGGAGCTGTTTTTT
TRBV20-1	TRBJ2-5	14	-	TRBD2	CSAIASGSLETQYF	TGCAGTGCTATAGCTAGCGGGAGCTTGGAGACCCAGTACTTC
TRBV5-1	TRBJ2-7	15	-	-	CASSLALGGAYEQYF	TGCGCCAGCAGCTTGGCTCTAGGAGGGGCCTACGAGCAGTACTTC
TRBV20-1	TRBJ2-7	14	many	TRBD2	CSAPRGGAGYEQYF	TGCAGTGCCCCCCGCGGGGGAGCGGGTTACGAGCAGTACTTC
TRBV4-1	TRBJ1-3	14	few	-	CASSQDAFRNTIYF	TGCGCCAGCAGCCAAGATGCGTTCCGAAACACCATATATTTT
TRBV7-6	TRBJ2-1	15	-	-	CASSLEDETRSEQFF	TGTGCCAGCAGCTTAGAGGACGAAACTCGGAGTGAGCAGTTCTTC
TRBV24-1	TRBJ1-1	14	-	-	CATSQEFWGTEAFF	TGTGCCACCAGCCAGGAGTTTTGGGGCACTGAAGCTTTCTTT
TRBV7-9	TRBJ2-1	15	-	-	CASSFRSRQDNEQFF	TGTGCCAGCAGCTTCAGGTCACGGCAGGACAATGAGCAGTTCTTC
TRBV20-1	TRBJ2-7	14	-	TRBD1	CSAKGQGRVYEQYF	TGCAGTGCCAAGGGACAGGGGAGGGTCTACGAGCAGTACTTC
TRBV3-1	TRBJ2-1	15	-	-	CASSLKPDGYNEQFF	TGTGCCAGCAGCCTAAAACCGGACGGATACAATGAGCAGTTCTTC
TRBV28	TRBJ1-5	17	-	-	CASNTINGTWGNQPQHF	TGTGCCAGCAACACTATTAACGGGACTTGGGGCAATCAGCCCCAGCATTTT
TRBV4-2	TRBJ1-2	14	-	-	CASSQETTGYGYTF	TGTGCCAGCAGCCAAGAAACGACAGGCTATGGCTACACCTTC
TRBV7-6	TRBJ2-1	16	few	TRBD2	CASSLGASGIHNEQFF	TGTGCCAGCAGCTTAGGCGCTAGCGGGATCCACAATGAGCAGTTCTTC
TRBV19	TRBJ2-2	15	-	TRBD1	CASSITGGDTGELFF	TGTGCCAGTAGTATTACAGGGGGCGATACCGGGGAGCTGTTTTTT
TRBV15	TRBJ2-2	14	-	-	CATSSRLWPGELFF	TGTGCCACCAGCAGTCGCCTGTGGCCCGGGGAGCTGTTTTTT
TRBV7-2	TRBJ1-5	13	few	TRBD1	CASSHRGQQPQHF	TGTGCCAGCAGCCACAGGGGGCAACAGCCCCAGCATTTT
TRBV10-3	TRBJ2-1	17	few	-	CAISESAVNNPYNEQFF	TGTGCCATCAGTGAGTCTGCCGTGAACAACCCATACAATGAGCAGTTCTTC